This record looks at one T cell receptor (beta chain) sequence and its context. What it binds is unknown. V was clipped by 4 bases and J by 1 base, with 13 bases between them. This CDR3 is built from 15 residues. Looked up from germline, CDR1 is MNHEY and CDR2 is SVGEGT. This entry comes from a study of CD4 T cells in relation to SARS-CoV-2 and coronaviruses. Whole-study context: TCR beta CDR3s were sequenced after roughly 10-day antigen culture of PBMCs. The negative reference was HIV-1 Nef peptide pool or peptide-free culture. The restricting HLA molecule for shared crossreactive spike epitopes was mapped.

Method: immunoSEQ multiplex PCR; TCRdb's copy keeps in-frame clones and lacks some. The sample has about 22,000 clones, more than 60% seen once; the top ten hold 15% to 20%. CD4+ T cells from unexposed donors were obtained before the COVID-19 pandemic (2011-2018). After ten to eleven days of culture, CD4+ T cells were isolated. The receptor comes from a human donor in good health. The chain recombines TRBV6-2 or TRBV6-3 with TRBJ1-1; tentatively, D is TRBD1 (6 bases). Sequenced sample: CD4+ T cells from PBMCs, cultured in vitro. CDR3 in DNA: TGTGCCAGCAGTTCCTCGGGGGGGGCGAACACTGAAGCTTTCTTT. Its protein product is CASSSSGGANTEAFF.